Here is one T cell receptor beta chain with its context. The data originate from a study of blood T cell repertoires in COVID-19. Profiling relied on immunoSEQ multiplex PCR, and the TCRdb table lists in-frame clones only, not all of them. The sample consists of roughly 330,000 clones, around 87% of them appearing once. The CDR3 contains 14 residues. V gave up 4 bases and J gave up 7 bases; unmatched junction bases: 9. CDR1 is LGHDT and CDR2 is YNNKEL in the germline V gene (reference sequence). This chain joins TRBV3-1 (or the pseudogene TRBV3-2) and TRBJ1-2; 7 nucleotides align to TRBD1. The sequence was collected from a woman aged 25 to 39 who had recovered from COVID-19. The sample was PBMCs or T cells enriched from blood (not recorded which). The DNA of the CDR3 is TGTGCCAGCAGCCCACCAGACAGGGTTCGTGGCTACACCTTC. Protein sequence: CASSPPDRVRGYTF.